The clone carrying this T cell receptor beta chain was seen a few times. Its target is unknown. This CDR3 has 14 amino acids. The germline V gene encodes CDR1 SNHLY and CDR2 FYNNEI. V was trimmed by 1 base and J by 9 bases, leaving 13 bases between them. This specimen belongs to a study of beta chain features in type 1 diabetes. Background on the study: Summed over all samples, the examined sorted cells came to roughly 110,000,000.

Isolated RNA was reverse transcribed in full, so expressed TCRB transcripts were sequenced. Profiled with immunoSEQ multiplex PCR; TCRdb holds only in-frame clones, not every one. The sample records about 210,000 clones, about a tenth being singletons. Study-level results: In the patient group, naive, central memory and Treg TCRB repertoires seemed more alike than in the healthy donor group. For Type 1 diabetes patients, all four CD4+ subsets carried TCRB CDR3s that were moderately but significantly shorter.

Sequenced sample: central memory CD4+ T cells from blood. This sequence was found in a young man in good health. The rearrangement links TRBV2 to TRBJ2-1; perhaps TRBD2 as D (6 bases). CDR3 bases: TGTGCCAGCAGTGAAGGCGGGGCGGCCGGTGAGCAGTTCTTC. Residues: CASSEGGAAGEQFF.